This is a list of T cell receptor beta chains from one sample in a study of beta chain features in type 1 diabetes. This table comes from immunoSEQ multiplex PCR, and its TCRdb copy is limited to in-frame clones, with some not included. The sample yields approximately 41,000 clones, approximately 70% seen once. Input material: Tregs from blood. The receptors derive from a man younger than 40 with type 1 diabetes. Some clones in this sample may be carry-over from other donors' samples. The CDR3 runs from the conserved cysteine through the conserved F or W. A D gene is named only where the DNA matches it firmly. Where a row states a size, it is once, few, many or the class of an expanded clone; other rows omit it.

D,J,V,size,CDR3,DNA
.,TRBJ2-3,TRBV28,.,CASSPLVDTQYF,TGTGCCAGCAGCCCTCTAGTAGATACGCAGTATTTT
.,TRBJ1-5,TRBV28,.,CASRYLLQPQHF,TGTGCCAGCAGATACCTACTACAGCCCCAGCATTTT
.,TRBJ2-6,TRBV29-1,.,CSVPTNSGANVLTF,TGCAGCGTCCCTACTAACTCTGGGGCCAACGTCCTGACTTTC
.,TRBJ1-1,TRBV7-9,.,CASSFREGAFF,TGTGCCAGCAGCTTCAGGGAAGGAGCTTTCTTT
TRBD2,TRBJ2-3,TRBV10-3,.,CAISRTGGATDTQYF,TGTGCCATCAGTCGTACGGGAGGAGCCACAGATACGCAGTATTTT
TRBD1,TRBJ2-4,TRBV10-3,medium-sized,CAISESGTENIQYF,TGTGCCATCAGTGAGTCAGGGACAGAAAACATTCAGTACTTC
.,TRBJ2-5,TRBV4-2,.,CASSPSTRETQYF,TGTGCCAGCAGCCCATCGACACGAGAGACCCAGTACTTC
.,TRBJ2-7,TRBV5-8,.,CASSAARRWEQYF,TGTGCCAGCAGCGCAGCGAGGAGGTGGGAGCAGTACTTC
TRBD1,TRBJ1-5,TRBV6-5,few,CASSGRGLQPQHF,TGTGCCAGCAGCGGCAGGGGGCTTCAGCCCCAGCATTTT
TRBD1,TRBJ2-7,TRBV10-3,.,CAISAGTGYSYEQYF,TGTGCCATCAGCGCCGGGACAGGGTACTCCTACGAGCAGTACTTC
.,TRBJ1-4,TRBV14,.,CASSQNQAGEKLFF,TGTGCCAGCAGCCAGAACCAGGCCGGTGAAAAACTGTTTTTT
.,TRBJ2-3,TRBV7-9,few,CASSLRADTQYF,TGTGCCAGCAGCTTACGGGCAGATACGCAGTATTTT
.,TRBJ1-2,TRBV4-2,few,CASSHGGGGYGYTF,TGTGCCAGCAGCCACGGGGGGGGCGGCTATGGCTACACCTTC
.,TRBJ1-1,TRBV18,.,CASSPNPTGNTEAFF,TGTGCCAGCTCACCAAATCCGACGGGGAACACTGAAGCTTTCTTT
.,TRBJ1-1,TRBV14,few,CASSRTVGDTEAFF,TGTGCCAGCAGCCGTACGGTAGGGGACACTGAAGCTTTCTTT
.,TRBJ2-3,TRBV7-2,.,CASSLSGFDTQYF,TGTGCCAGCAGCTTATCAGGGTTTGATACGCAGTATTTT
.,TRBJ2-1,TRBV9,.,CASSVGGQGNEQFF,TGTGCCAGCAGCGTCGGCGGCCAGGGCAATGAGCAGTTCTTC
.,TRBJ2-7,TRBV7-2,.,CASRPRQVSYEQYF,TGTGCCAGCAGACCTCGACAGGTATCCTACGAGCAGTACTTC
TRBD1,TRBJ1-1,TRBV5-6,.,CASSLPTGGSEAFF,TGTGCCAGCAGCCTACCGACAGGGGGCTCTGAAGCTTTCTTT
.,TRBJ1-2,TRBV20-1,.,CSLANYGYTF,TGCAGTCTAGCTAACTATGGCTACACCTTC
TRBD1,TRBJ2-5,TRBV5-1,.,CANYSGTGQETQYF,TGCGCCAACTACTCCGGGACAGGGCAAGAGACCCAGTACTTC
TRBD2,TRBJ2-3,TRBV7-2,.,CASSLGLAGVTDTQYF,TGTGCCAGCAGCCTCGGACTAGCGGGGGTGACAGATACGCAGTATTTT
.,TRBJ2-3,TRBV5-4,.,CASSLMASDTQYF,TGTGCCAGCAGCTTGATGGCTTCAGATACGCAGTATTTT
.,TRBJ1-5,TRBV2,.,CASSQGQGQPQHF,TGTGCCAGCAGTCAAGGGCAGGGTCAGCCCCAGCATTTT
TRBD1,TRBJ1-1,TRBV30,few,CAWGDRDMNTEAFF,TGTGCCTGGGGGGACAGGGATATGAACACTGAAGCTTTCTTT